This TCR beta chain was documented in a study of T cell changes during pregnancy in multiple sclerosis. Profiling relied on immunoSEQ multiplex PCR, and the TCRdb table lists in-frame clones only, not all of them. The sample yields fewer than 55,000 clones, about 90% seen once. This CDR3 has 14 residues. V was pared by 7 bases and J by 0 bases, with 13 bases between. Germline assignment: CDR1 SGHTA and CDR2 FQGNSA. The sample consisted of peripheral blood, taken in the first trimester of pregnancy. This TCR was recovered from a female donor with multiple sclerosis, enrolled in a pregnancy study. The chain joins TRBV7-2 to TRBJ2-7; D might be TRBD1 (5 bases). CDR3 nucleotides: TGTGCCAGCACCTCCAACAGGTTCTCCTACGAGCAGTACTTC. It translates to CASTSNRFSYEQYF.